This T cell receptor (beta chain) originates from a study of molecular identifiers for immune sequencing clone quantification. Overall study findings and caveats: Spiked Jurkat TCR RNA equivalent to one cell was reportedly detectable in approximately 970,000 naive cells.

This CDR3 spans 19 amino acids. The V gene's germline CDR1 is SGHDN and CDR2 FVKESK. Trimming shortened V by 4 bases and J by 4 bases, and 23 bases separated the two germline ends. TCRdb recomputed calls from the PCR reads with MiXCR, one row per CDR3 protein. Here the sample spans under 11,000 distinct CDR3 sequences, about a fifth being singletons. The naive CD8 libraries originated from between about 18,000 and 1,000,000 sorted cells and drew on 10%, 30% or 50% RNA. This clonotype was observed once. Its antigen is as yet unknown. A much larger clone is a single base away; this may be a read error. Sequencing was carried out using naive CD8+ T cells from blood, with Jurkat cell RNA spiked in. Subset in this sample: FACS-sorted CD8+CD4-CCR7+CD45RA+ naive T cells. The clonotype originates from a human donor in good health. Some libraries in this study had Jurkat cell RNA spiked in. This chain links TRBV14 with TRBJ2-6; weak D call: TRBD2 (6 bases). The CDR3 region is CASSLGPWEEGEGANVLTF. The CDR3, as DNA: TGTGCCAGCAGCCTAGGTCCGTGGGAGGAAGGGGAAGGGGCCAACGTCCTGACTTTC.